The T cell receptor beta chain under discussion was sequenced for a study of Tregs in tolerant kidney transplant recipients. Unstimulated Tregs (CD4+CD25+CD127-) and CD4+CD25- non-Tregs were sorted from PBMCs. TCRdb's table, derived via immunoSEQ multiplex PCR, lists solely in-frame clones and lacks some. The sample table includes approximately 52,000 clones. A note on this clone: The read ends 3 residues shy of where the CDR3 ends; the end is completed using the germline J gene.

Trimming at V came to 5 bases and at J to 4 bases, leaving 1 base not matched to a gene. The CDR3 spans 12 residues. Germline V gene data show CDR1 as DFQATT and CDR2 as SNEGSKA (reference sequence). The chain links TRBV20-1 to TRBJ1-5; 8 positions match TRBD1. This clonotype was sampled from a human donor who received a combined kidney and bone marrow transplant. The sample was CD4+ T cells from blood, taken before the transplant. CDR3 DNA, as far as it was read: TGCAGTGCTGACAGGGGTAATCAGCCC. This sequence encodes CSADRGNQP. The CDR3 in full is CSADRGNQPQHF.